This T cell receptor beta chain was captured in a study of chemoradiotherapy in HPV16-positive cancers. A remark on this clone: Its antigen is not identified.

This table comes from immunoSEQ multiplex PCR, and its TCRdb copy is limited to in-frame clones, with some not included. The data show tens of thousands of clones, about 88% seen once. Trimming stripped 7 bases from V and 8 bases from J, with 17 bases between. This CDR3 has 13 amino acids. Germline V lookup: CDR1 SGHAT, CDR2 FQNNGV. Broader study findings: During treatment, candidate HPV-specific clones and E7-related motifs expanded in tumor. HPV-specific T cells were functionally defined from only two HPV16-positive patients.

The rearrangement links TRBV11-2 to TRBJ1-2; D possibly corresponds to TRBD1 (6 bases). Sequenced here: blood, sampled from a patient who underwent chemoradiotherapy. The TCR originated in a human donor with HPV-associated anogenital cancer. For the CDR3, the DNA is TGTGCCAGCACCCCCCCCCGGGGGCGAGGCTACACCTTC. This translates into CASTPPRGRGYTF. Supplemented by reference TRBV11-2 and TRBJ1-2, the full variable domain reads EAGVAQSPRYKIIEKRQSVAFWCNPISGHATLYWYQQILGQGPKLLIQFQNNGVVDDSQLPKDRFSAERLKGVDSTLKIQPAKLEDSAVYLCASTPPRGRGYTFGSGTRLTVV.